This record concerns one T cell receptor beta chain sequence. The antigen is unknown. The data stem from a study of cytomegalovirus exposure and HLA in healthy donors. Study outcomes and limitations: DRB1 showed the most TCR associations and HLA-C the fewest in a later analysis, as rates varied by HLA locus. Researchers catalogued about 160 TCR beta chains as cytomegalovirus-associated.

The CDR3 totals 17 residues. Germline CDR1 reads SGHAT; CDR2 reads FQNNGV. The V gene end was trimmed by 0 bases and the J gene end by 8 bases; junction bases not matched to a gene: 12. Primers: 60 Vbeta forward and 13 Jbeta reverse. Method: immunoSEQ multiplex PCR; TCRdb's copy keeps in-frame clones and lacks some. The table includes around 130,000 clones, around 79% detected once. Sequenced material: PBMCs. This chain links TRBV11-2 with TRBJ2-4; 8 nucleotides align to TRBD1. This receptor was identified in a woman in her thirties or forties in good health and CMV-seropositive. The CDR3, as DNA: TGTGCCAGCAGCTTAGATGCACAGGGGGTCCGGAGGGACATTCAGTACTTC. Amino acids: CASSLDAQGVRRDIQYF.